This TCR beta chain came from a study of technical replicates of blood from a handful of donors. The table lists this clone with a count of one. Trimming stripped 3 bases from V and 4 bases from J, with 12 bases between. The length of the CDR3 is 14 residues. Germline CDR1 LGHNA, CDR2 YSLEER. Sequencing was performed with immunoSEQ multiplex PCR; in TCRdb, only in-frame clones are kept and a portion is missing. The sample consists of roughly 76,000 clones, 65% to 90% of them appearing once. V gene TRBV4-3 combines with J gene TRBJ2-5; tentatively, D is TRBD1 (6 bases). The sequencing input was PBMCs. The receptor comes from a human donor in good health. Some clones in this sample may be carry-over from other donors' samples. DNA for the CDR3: TGCGCCAGCAGCCAGTACAGGGAATCAGAGACCCAGTACTTC. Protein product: CASSQYRESETQYF.